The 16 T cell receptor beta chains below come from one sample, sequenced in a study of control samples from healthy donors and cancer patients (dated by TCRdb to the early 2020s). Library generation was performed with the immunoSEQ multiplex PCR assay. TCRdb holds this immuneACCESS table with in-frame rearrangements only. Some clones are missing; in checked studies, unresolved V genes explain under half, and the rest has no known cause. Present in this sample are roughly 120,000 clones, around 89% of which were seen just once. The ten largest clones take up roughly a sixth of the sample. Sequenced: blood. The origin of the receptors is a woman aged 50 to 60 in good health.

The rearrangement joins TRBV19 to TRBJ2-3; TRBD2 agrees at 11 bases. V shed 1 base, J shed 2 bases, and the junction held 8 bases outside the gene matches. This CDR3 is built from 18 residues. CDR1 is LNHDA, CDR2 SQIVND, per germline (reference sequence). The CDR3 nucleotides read TGTGCCAGTAGTATAGGGGGGGGACTAGCGGATGCCACAGATACGCAGTATTTT. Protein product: CASSIGGGLADATDTQYF.

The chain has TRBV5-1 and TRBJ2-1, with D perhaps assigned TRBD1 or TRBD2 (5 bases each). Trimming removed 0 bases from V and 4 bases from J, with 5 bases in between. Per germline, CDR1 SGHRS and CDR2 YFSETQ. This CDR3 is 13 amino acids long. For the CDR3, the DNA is TGCGCCAGCAGCTTGGGGGGGTACAATGAGCAGTTCTTC. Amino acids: CASSLGGYNEQFF.

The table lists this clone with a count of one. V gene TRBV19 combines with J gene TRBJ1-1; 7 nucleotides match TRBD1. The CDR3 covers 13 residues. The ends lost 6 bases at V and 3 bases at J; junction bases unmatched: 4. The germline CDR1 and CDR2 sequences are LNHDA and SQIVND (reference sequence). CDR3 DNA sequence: TGTGCCAGTAGGGACAGGATCGACACTGAAGCTTTCTTT. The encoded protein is CASRDRIDTEAFF.

The CDR3 region has the DNA TGTGCCAGCAACCTAGTTAGGGGGGCCGGAGAGACCCAGTACTTC. It yields the protein CASNLVRGAGETQYF. J is TRBJ2-5 and V is TRBV7-9, with D tentatively TRBD1 or TRBD2 (6 bases each). Per the germline V gene, CDR1 is SEHNR and CDR2 is FQNEAQ (reference sequence). The V and J ends lost 7 bases and 4 bases respectively, with 19 bases between them. The CDR3 is made up of 15 amino acids.

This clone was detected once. CDR3 nucleotides: TGTGCCACCAGTGGGACGGACCCACAAGAGACCCAGTACTTC. This translates into CATSGTDPQETQYF. The gene calls are TRBV24-1 and TRBJ2-5; D is uncertain. V gave up 5 bases and J gave up 2 bases, with 11 bases separating them. The length of the CDR3 is 14 residues. From germline, CDR1 is KGHDR and CDR2 SFDVKD.

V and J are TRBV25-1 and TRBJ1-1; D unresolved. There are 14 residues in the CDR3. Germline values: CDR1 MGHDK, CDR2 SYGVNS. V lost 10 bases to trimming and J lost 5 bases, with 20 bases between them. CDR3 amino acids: CATARKAGITEAFF. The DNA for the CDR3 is TGTGCCACCGCCAGGAAGGCGGGAATAACTGAAGCTTTCTTT. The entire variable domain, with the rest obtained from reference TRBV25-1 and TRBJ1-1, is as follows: EADIYQTPRYLVIGTGKKITLECSQTMGHDKMYWYQQDPGMELHLIHYSYGVNSTEKGDLSSESTVSRIRTEHFPLTLESARPSHTSQYLCATARKAGITEAFFGQGTRLTVV.

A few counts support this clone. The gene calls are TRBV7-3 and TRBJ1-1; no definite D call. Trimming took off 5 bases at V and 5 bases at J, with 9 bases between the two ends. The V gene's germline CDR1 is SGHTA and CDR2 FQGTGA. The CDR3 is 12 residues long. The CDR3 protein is CASSPLGTEAFF. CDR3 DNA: TGTGCCAGCAGCCCACTCGGGACTGAAGCTTTCTTT. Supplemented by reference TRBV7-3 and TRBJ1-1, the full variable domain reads GAGVSQTPSNKVTEKGKYVELRCDPISGHTALYWYRQSLGQGPEFLIYFQGTGAADDSGLPNDRFFAVRPEGSVSTLKIQRTERGDSAVYLCASSPLGTEAFFGQGTRLTVV.

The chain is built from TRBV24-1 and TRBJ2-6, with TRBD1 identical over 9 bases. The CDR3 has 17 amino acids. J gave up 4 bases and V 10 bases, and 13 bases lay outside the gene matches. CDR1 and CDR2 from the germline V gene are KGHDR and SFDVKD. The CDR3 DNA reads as TGTGCCACGCAACCGGGACAGGGTTATCGGGGGGCCAACGTCCTGACTTTC. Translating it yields CATQPGQGYRGANVLTF.

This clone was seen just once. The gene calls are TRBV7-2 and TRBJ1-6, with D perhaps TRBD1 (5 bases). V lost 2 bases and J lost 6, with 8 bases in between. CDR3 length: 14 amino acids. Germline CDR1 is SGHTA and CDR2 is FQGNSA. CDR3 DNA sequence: TGTGCCAGCAGCTTAACGGGACGTAATTCACCCCTCCACTTT. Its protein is CASSLTGRNSPLHF.

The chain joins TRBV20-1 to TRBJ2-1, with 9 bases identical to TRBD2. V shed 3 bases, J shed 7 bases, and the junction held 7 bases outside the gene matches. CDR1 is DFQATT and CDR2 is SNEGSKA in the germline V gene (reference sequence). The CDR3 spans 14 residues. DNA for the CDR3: TGCAGTGCTAGTAGCGGGAGTATGAGAAATGAGCAGTTCTTC. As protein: CSASSGSMRNEQFF.

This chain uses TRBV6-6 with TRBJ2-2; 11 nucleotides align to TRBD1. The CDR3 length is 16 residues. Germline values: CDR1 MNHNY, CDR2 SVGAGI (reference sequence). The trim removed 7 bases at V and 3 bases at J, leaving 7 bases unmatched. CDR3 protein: CASTQDRGRDTGELFF. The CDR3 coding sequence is TGTGCCAGCACCCAGGACAGGGGGCGGGACACCGGGGAGCTGTTTTTT.

For the CDR3, the DNA is TGTGCCAGCAGCATCTATCAGGCTAGCGGCAACACCGGGGAGCTGTTTTTT. It translates to CASSIYQASGNTGELFF. The V and J genes are TRBV5-8 and TRBJ2-2, with TRBD2 identical over 7 bases. The V segment lost 4 bases and the J segment 2 bases; nucleotides outside the gene matches: 11. Germline-derived CDR1 and CDR2 are SGHTS and YDEGEE. There are 17 residues in the CDR3.

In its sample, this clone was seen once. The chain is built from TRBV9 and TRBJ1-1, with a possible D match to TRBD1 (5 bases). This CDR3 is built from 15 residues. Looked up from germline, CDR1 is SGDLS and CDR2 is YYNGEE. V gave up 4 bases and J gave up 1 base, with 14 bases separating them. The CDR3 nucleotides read TGTGCCAGCAGCTCAGGCCGGACAAAGAACACTGAAGCTTTCTTT. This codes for CASSSGRTKNTEAFF.

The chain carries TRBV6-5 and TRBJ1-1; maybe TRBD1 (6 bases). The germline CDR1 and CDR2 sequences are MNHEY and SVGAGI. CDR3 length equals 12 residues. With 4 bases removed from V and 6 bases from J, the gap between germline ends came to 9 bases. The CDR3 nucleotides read TGTGCCAGCAGTTGGGGGGCGGCTGAAGCTTTCTTT. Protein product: CASSWGAAEAFF.

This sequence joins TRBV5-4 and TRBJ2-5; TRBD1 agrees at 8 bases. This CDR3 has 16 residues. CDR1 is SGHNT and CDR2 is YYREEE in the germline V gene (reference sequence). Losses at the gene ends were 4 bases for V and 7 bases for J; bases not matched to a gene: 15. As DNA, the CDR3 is TGTGCCAGCAGCAGCCGGGACAGGAGCCGGTACCGGACCCAGTACTTC. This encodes CASSSRDRSRYRTQYF.

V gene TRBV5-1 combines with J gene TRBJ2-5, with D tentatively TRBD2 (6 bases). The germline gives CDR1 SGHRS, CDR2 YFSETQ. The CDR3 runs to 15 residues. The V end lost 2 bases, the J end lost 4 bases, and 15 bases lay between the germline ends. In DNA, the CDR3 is TGCGCCAGCAGCTTATGGGCGGGGCGGGGAGAGACCCAGTACTTC. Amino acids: CASSLWAGRGETQYF.